This is a list of T cell receptor beta chains from one sample in a study of T-cell memory formation after mild COVID-19. MiXCR, run by TCRdb on the 5' RACE reads, gives a single entry per CDR3 protein. The repertoire includes hundreds of thousands of distinct CDR3 sequences, roughly 13% of them detected once, and roughly 20% sits in the top ten. Input material: PBMCs or a T cell subset sorted from them (not recorded which). The source of these receptors is a man between 18 and 35 years old who had mild COVID-19 (a few samples of this study predate the infection). Cell type and time point are not known. CDR3s include the opening cysteine and the closing phenylalanine or tryptophan. D genes are given only for firm matches. Clone sizes are given selectively: once, few, many, or a class where the clone is expanded.

J: TRBJ1-1; size: few; V: TRBV20-1; D: NA; DNA: TGCAGTGCTAGGGGGGACAAGGGCCCCGAAGCTTTCTTT; CDR3: CSARGDKGPEAFF
J: TRBJ1-3; size: many; V: TRBV5-6; D: NA; DNA: TGTGCCAGCAGCTCCCAGTTCTACTCTGGAAACACCATATATTTT; CDR3: CASSSQFYSGNTIYF
J: TRBJ1-1; size: few; V: TRBV4-1; D: NA; DNA: TGCGCCAGCAGCCAAGGGGGGAGAGGGAGTAACACTGAAGCTTTCTTT; CDR3: CASSQGGRGSNTEAFF
J: TRBJ2-4; size: NA; V: TRBV4-1; D: TRBD2; DNA: TGCGCCAGCAGACAAGATAGAGGACTAGCGGGGGGTTACAAAAACATTCAGTACTTC; CDR3: CASRQDRGLAGGYKNIQYF
J: TRBJ1-1; size: few; V: TRBV5-1; D: NA; DNA: TGCGCCAGCAGCTTTGTGGGGGAACAATTGGAGGCTTTCTTT; CDR3: CASSFVGEQLEAFF
J: TRBJ2-3; size: few; V: TRBV15; D: TRBD2; DNA: TGTGCCACCAGCAAAGGACTAGAGGGGACCCGAGGGGATACGCAGTATTTT; CDR3: CATSKGLEGTRGDTQYF
J: TRBJ2-2; size: many; V: TRBV7-9; D: TRBD1; DNA: TGTGCCAGCAGCCCGGGACAGGGGGACACCGGGGAGCTGTTTTTT; CDR3: CASSPGQGDTGELFF
J: TRBJ2-5; size: few; V: TRBV7-9; D: TRBD1; DNA: TGTGCCAGCAGCTTGTACAGGGGGTACCAAGAGACCCAGTACTTC; CDR3: CASSLYRGYQETQYF
J: TRBJ2-3; size: few; V: TRBV6-4; D: NA; DNA: TGTGCCAGCAGTGCGAGAAGAGGGGATACGCAGTATTTT; CDR3: CASSARRGDTQYF
J: TRBJ1-1; size: few; V: TRBV7-2; D: TRBD1; DNA: TGTGCCAGCAGCTTAGGTGGGACAGGGAGCACTGAAGCTTTCTTT; CDR3: CASSLGGTGSTEAFF
J: TRBJ2-7; size: few; V: TRBV4-2; D: NA; DNA: TGTGCCAGCAGCCAAGCGGGGGGCGCAGAATATCCGTACGAGCAGTACTTC; CDR3: CASSQAGGAEYPYEQYF
J: TRBJ2-7; size: NA; V: TRBV5-1; D: TRBD1; DNA: TGCGCCAGCAGCTTGTTTTCAGGGGGCGGCGAGCAGTACTTC; CDR3: CASSLFSGGGEQYF
J: TRBJ2-3; size: NA; V: TRBV4-1; D: TRBD2; DNA: TGCGCCAGCAGCCAAGATGGGGCTAGCGGGGTTAACACAGATACGCAGTATTTT; CDR3: CASSQDGASGVNTDTQYF
J: TRBJ2-2; size: few; V: TRBV7-6; D: NA; DNA: TGTGCCAGCAGCGCCAACTGGGCCGGGGAGCTGTTTTTT; CDR3: CASSANWAGELFF
J: TRBJ2-5; size: NA; V: TRBV7-3; D: NA; DNA: TGTGCCAGCAGCTTATCAGCAAGCTCAAAAGAGACCCAGTACTTC; CDR3: CASSLSASSKETQYF
J: TRBJ2-6; size: many; V: TRBV7-2; D: NA; DNA: TGTGCCAGCAGCTTACAGGGGCCCTCTGGGGCCAACGTCCTGACTTTC; CDR3: CASSLQGPSGANVLTF
J: TRBJ2-3; size: few; V: TRBV7-2; D: NA; DNA: TGTGCCAGCAGCTTGGCCCCACTAGAGGCGGATACGCAGTATTTT; CDR3: CASSLAPLEADTQYF
J: TRBJ1-1; size: many; V: TRBV6-5; D: NA; DNA: TGTGCCAGCAGTACCTCGGACAGCCAAGCTTTCTTT; CDR3: CASSTSDSQAFF
J: TRBJ1-3; size: NA; V: TRBV5-1; D: NA; DNA: TGCGCCAGCAGCTTTGAAGGGGGTGACACCATATATTTT; CDR3: CASSFEGGDTIYF
J: TRBJ2-7; size: once; V: TRBV30; D: NA; DNA: TGTGCCTGGAACAAGGGGCTAGTCTACGAGCAGTACTTC; CDR3: CAWNKGLVYEQYF